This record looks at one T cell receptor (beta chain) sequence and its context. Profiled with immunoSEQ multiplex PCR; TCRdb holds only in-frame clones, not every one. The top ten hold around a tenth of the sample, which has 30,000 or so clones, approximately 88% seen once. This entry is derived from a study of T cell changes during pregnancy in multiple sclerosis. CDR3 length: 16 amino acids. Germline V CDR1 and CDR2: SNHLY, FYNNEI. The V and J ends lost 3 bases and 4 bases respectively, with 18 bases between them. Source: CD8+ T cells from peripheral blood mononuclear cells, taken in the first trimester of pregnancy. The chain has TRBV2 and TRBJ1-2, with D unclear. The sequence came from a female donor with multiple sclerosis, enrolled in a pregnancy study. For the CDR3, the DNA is TGTGCCAGCAGTGAGGCGGGCAGCGGGGATTCCTATGGCTACACCTTC. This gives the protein CASSEAGSGDSYGYTF.